One sample yielded the 13 T cell receptor beta chains listed below, sequenced in a study of neurological immune-mediated disorders. TCRdb recomputed calls from the 5' RACE reads with MiXCR, one row per CDR3 protein. The table includes more than 40,000 distinct CDR3 sequences, about 14% detected once. Specimen: CD4+ T cells from blood. These receptors were collected from a woman aged 55-75 years with HTLV-1-associated myelopathy (HAM/TSP).

This clonotype was found many times. This chain connects TRBV7-9 to TRBJ1-2; D is unresolved. The V and J ends lost 1 base and 6 bases respectively, with 9 bases between them. This CDR3 is built from 13 residues. The germline gives CDR1 SEHNR, CDR2 FQNEAQ (reference sequence). CDR3 amino acids: CASSLEAVDGYTF. CDR3 coding DNA: TGTGCCAGCAGCTTAGAGGCAGTGGATGGCTACACCTTC. The full variable domain, in which reference TRBV7-9 and TRBJ1-2 provide the parts outside the CDR3, is DTGVSQNPRHKITKRGQNVTFRCDPISEHNRLYWYRQTLGQGPEFLTYFQNEAQLEKSRLLSDRFSAERPKGSFSTLEIQRTEQGDSAMYLCASSLEAVDGYTFGSGTRLTVV.

Note on this clonotype: A read error is possible here, since a much larger clone lies one base away. This sequence joins TRBV2 and TRBJ2-1; 13 nucleotides match TRBD2. The CDR3 runs to 15 residues. Germline V gives CDR1 SNHLY, CDR2 FYNNEI. The CDR3 here is CDSTRLAGGYNEQFF. DNA for the CDR3: TGTGACAGCACCCGACTAGCGGGGGGCTACAATGAGCAGTTCTTC.

At least ten counts were recorded for this clonotype. The chain employs TRBV20-1 and TRBJ1-2; D call uncertain. Germline V lookup: CDR1 DFQATT, CDR2 SNEGSKA (reference sequence). This CDR3 comprises 14 residues. The germline V and J ends were trimmed by 3 bases and 2 bases, with 13 bases remaining between them. The CDR3 sequence is CSASSEGRNYGYTF. CDR3 bases: TGCAGTGCTAGTTCGGAGGGCCGAAACTATGGCTACACCTTC.

Ten or more counts support this clonotype. The chain is built from TRBV11-2 and TRBJ1-1; 10 bases fit TRBD1. This CDR3 comprises 15 residues. Unmatched junction bases numbered 10, after V lost 4 bases and J lost 8 bases. The germline gives CDR1 SGHAT, CDR2 FQNNGV. The chain's CDR3 is CASSSARTGGNEAFF. The CDR3 coding sequence is TGTGCCAGCAGCTCCGCCCGGACAGGGGGAAACGAAGCTTTCTTT. Full variable domain (missing parts from reference TRBV11-2 and TRBJ1-1): EAGVAQSPRYKIIEKRQSVAFWCNPISGHATLYWYQQILGQGPKLLIQFQNNGVVDDSQLPKDRFSAERLKGVDSTLKIQPAKLEDSAVYLCASSSARTGGNEAFFGQGTRLTVV.

In its sample, this clonotype was seen many times. For the CDR3, the DNA is TGTGCCAGCAGTCAGACAGAATCCGGTGGCTACACCTTC. Translating gives CASSQTESGGYTF. This chain joins TRBV6-2 or TRBV6-3 and TRBJ1-2; possible D gene TRBD1, 5 bases. Deletions cut 5 bases from V and 7 bases from J, with 14 bases between. The CDR3 has 13 residues. CDR1 and CDR2 from the germline V gene are MNHEY and SVGEGT.

In this sample, this clonotype turned up many times. J is TRBJ2-7 and V is TRBV5-1, with 9 bases identical to TRBD2. V was pared by 0 bases and J by 6 bases, with 7 bases of the junction left unmatched. The CDR3 length is 15 residues. Germline V CDR1 and CDR2: SGHRS, YFSETQ. CDR3: CASSLGAGGPSEQYF. CDR3 DNA: TGCGCCAGCAGCTTGGGCGCGGGGGGGCCGAGCGAGCAGTACTTC.

The chain is built from TRBV5-5 and TRBJ1-2; D may be TRBD1 (5 bases). Germline values: CDR1 SGHKS, CDR2 YYEKEE (reference sequence). The CDR3 contains 12 residues. Trimming left V 4 bases short and J 6 bases short, with 10 bases between. The DNA of the CDR3 is TGTGCCAGCAGCAAGGGACCAGATGGCTACACCTTC. Translated, it gives CASSKGPDGYTF.

This clonotype was picked up many times. The CDR3 DNA reads as TGTGCCAGCAGGCTCAGCGGGGGGGAAATAGATACGCAGTATTTT. Its translation: CASRLSGGEIDTQYF. This chain joins TRBV6-6 and TRBJ2-3; 10 bases are shared with TRBD2. The CDR3 totals 15 residues. V was clipped by 6 bases and J by 5 bases; unmatched bases: 8. Germline CDR1 MNHNY, CDR2 SVGAGI (reference sequence).

This clonotype was observed at least ten times. This chain uses TRBV5-1 with TRBJ2-3; the match to TRBD2 covers 9 bases. The germline V gene encodes CDR1 SGHRS and CDR2 YFSETQ. V lost 5 bases to trimming and J lost 5 bases; unmatched junction nucleotides: 9. This CDR3 comprises 15 residues. The CDR3 is CASRDGGGVIDTQYF. CDR3 nucleotide sequence: TGCGCCAGCAGAGATGGCGGGGGGGTGATAGATACGCAGTATTTT.

This clonotype was recorded many times. CDR3: CASSLLQGAPGANVLTF. CDR3 coding DNA: TGTGCCAGCAGCTTACTACAGGGGGCGCCTGGGGCCAACGTCCTGACTTTC. The gene calls are TRBV11-2 and TRBJ2-6, with 9 nucleotides matching TRBD1. Trimming removed 2 bases from V and 2 bases from J; junction bases left unmatched: 4. The CDR3 covers 17 residues. Germline V CDR1 and CDR2: SGHAT, FQNNGV.

With regard to this clonotype: This clone may be a read error of a much larger clone one base away. The chain couples TRBV18 to TRBJ1-5, with D tentatively TRBD1 (6 bases). This CDR3 region has 14 residues. The V gene's germline CDR1 is KGHSH and CDR2 LQKENI. Here the CDR3 DNA reads TGTACCAGCTCACCCCAGGGGTTTGATCAGCCCCAGCATTTT. It is translated as CTSSPQGFDQPQHF.

The table lists this clonotype with many counts. The chain combines TRBV5-1 with TRBJ2-1; tentative D call: TRBD2 (5 bases). This CDR3 spans 15 amino acids. V was pared by 1 base and J by 0 bases, with 8 bases between. CDR1 and CDR2 from the germline V gene are SGHRS and YFSETQ. CDR3 nucleotides: TGCGCCAGCAGCTTGATCACTAGCTCCTACAATGAGCAGTTCTTC. Translated: CASSLITSSYNEQFF.

This clonotype occurred many times. The chain couples TRBV6-2 or TRBV6-3 to TRBJ2-2; a weak D match, TRBD1 (6 bases). The V end was cut by 6 bases, the J end by 3 bases, with 8 bases between. The CDR3 is 13 residues long. Germline V gene lookup returns CDR1 MNHEY and CDR2 SVGEGT. The CDR3 coding sequence is TGTGCCAGCAGATGGGGGCACACCGGGGAGCTGTTTTTT. Residues: CASRWGHTGELFF.